Each of the 21 T cell receptor beta chains below was sequenced from the same sample in a study of cytomegalovirus exposure and HLA in healthy donors. The PCR contained 60 Vbeta and 13 Jbeta primers. Method: immunoSEQ multiplex PCR; TCRdb's copy keeps in-frame clones and lacks some. Its clone listing holds some 46,000 clones. Source material: PBMCs. The receptors stem from a male donor in good health and CMV-seronegative.

The rearrangement links TRBV7-6 to TRBJ1-2, with D unresolved. CDR3 length: 14 residues. V was trimmed by 5 bases and J by 1 base, leaving 11 bases between them. Germline loops: CDR1 SGHVS, CDR2 FNYEAQ. CDR3 sequence: CASSPSGNNYGYTF. For the CDR3, the DNA is TGTGCCAGCAGCCCTAGCGGGAATAACTATGGCTACACCTTC.

V is TRBV5-1 and J is TRBJ2-7, with D tentatively TRBD2 (5 bases). V lost 4 bases, J lost 6 bases, and 11 bases lay in between. CDR3 size: 12 residues. The germline V gene has CDR1 SGHRS and CDR2 YFSETQ. CDR3 in DNA: TGCGCCAGCAGCGAGGGCCATACCGAGCAGTACTTC. This encodes CASSEGHTEQYF.

This chain uses TRBV19 with TRBJ2-1; D not resolved. The CDR3 has 12 amino acids. V lost 5 bases and J lost 4, with 6 bases in between. Germline loops: CDR1 LNHDA, CDR2 SQIVND (reference sequence). Here the CDR3 reads CASSLQYNEQFF. The CDR3 nucleotides read TGTGCCAGTAGTCTCCAGTACAATGAGCAGTTCTTC.

V is TRBV9 and J is TRBJ1-1; 10 nucleotides match TRBD1. The junction had 8 bases not matched to a gene; V was cut back by 4 bases and J by 2 bases. Germline assignment: CDR1 SGDLS and CDR2 YYNGEE. The CDR3 extends over 16 amino acids. CDR3 in DNA: TGTGCCAGCAGCCCTCGAGGACAGGGGGACAACACTGAAGCTTTCTTT. Its translation: CASSPRGQGDNTEAFF.

The chain combines TRBV6-6 with TRBJ2-7; 7 positions agree with TRBD2. The germline CDR1 and CDR2 sequences are MNHNY and SVGAGI (reference sequence). With V trimmed by 6 bases and J by 4 bases, 12 bases remained unmatched. The CDR3 covers 15 residues. CDR3 sequence reads: CASREGGSAMYEQYF. The CDR3 coding sequence is TGTGCCAGCAGAGAGGGCGGGAGCGCAATGTACGAGCAGTACTTC.

The rearrangement joins TRBV6-1 to TRBJ2-5; D gene ambiguous. V lost 2 bases to trimming and J lost 1 base, with 11 bases between them. The CDR3 length is 15 residues. Germline V gene sequence: CDR1 MNHNS, CDR2 SASEGT. In nucleotides, the CDR3 is TGTGCCAGCAGTGAATATTCAGGTAGCCAAGAGACCCAGTACTTC. It encodes CASSEYSGSQETQYF.

V is TRBV14 and J is TRBJ1-3; possible D gene TRBD1, 6 bases. The V end lost 6 bases, the J end lost 2 bases, and 17 bases lay between the germline ends. Germline V CDR1 and CDR2: SGHDN, FVKESK. The length of the CDR3 is 16 residues. CDR3 bases: TGTGCCAGCAGACCCGGACAGTCCTTAACTGGAAACACCATATATTTT. It codes for CASRPGQSLTGNTIYF.

The DNA of the CDR3 is TGTGCCAGCAGCCCGGTCCAGGCAGGGCAAGCCCACGAGCAGTACTTC. Amino acids: CASSPVQAGQAHEQYF. The gene calls are TRBV5-4 and TRBJ2-7, with D tentatively TRBD1 (5 bases). The CDR3 spans 16 residues. The V gene lost 4 bases and the J gene lost 5 bases, with 22 bases spanning the gap. CDR1 is SGHNT, CDR2 YYREEE, per germline (reference sequence).

The chain has TRBV18 and TRBJ2-6; D may be TRBD2 (5 bases). In germline, CDR1 is KGHSH, CDR2 LQKENI. The CDR3 extends over 18 amino acids. Trimming removed 2 bases at V and 0 bases at J, with 14 bases between. The CDR3 sequence is CASSPGLYSTSGANVLTF. The DNA of the CDR3 is TGTGCCAGCTCACCAGGACTCTACAGCACCTCTGGGGCCAACGTCCTGACTTTC.

The chain couples TRBV19 to TRBJ2-5, with D hard to call. Trimming pared 3 bases from V and 1 base from J, leaving 12 bases between. Germline V gives CDR1 LNHDA, CDR2 SQIVND (reference sequence). This CDR3 contains 15 residues. The CDR3 DNA follows: TGTGCCAGTAGTATCGGGTTCACAATCCAAGAGACCCAGTACTTC. Amino acid sequence: CASSIGFTIQETQYF.

The chain is built from TRBV5-1 and TRBJ2-5, with D hard to call. V was cut by 4 bases and J by 5 bases, with 15 bases left in between. CDR1 is SGHRS, CDR2 YFSETQ, per germline. The CDR3 runs 14 residues. The CDR3 bases are TGCGCCAGCAGCCCAACCGACACGCCGGAGACCCAGTACTTC. Amino acid sequence: CASSPTDTPETQYF.

Remarks on this clone: A read error may account for a junction end that differs from germline. The sample carries other DNA sequences with the same CDR3. The chain is built from TRBV6-1 and TRBJ2-7; 7 bases fit TRBD2. The germline V gene encodes CDR1 MNHNS and CDR2 SASEGT. The CDR3 runs 15 residues. As DNA, the CDR3 is TGCGCCAGCAGTGTATTTGGCGGGAGTAACGACGAGCAGTACTTC. As protein: CASSVFGGSNDEQYF.

The rearrangement links TRBV6-5 to TRBJ1-1; no clear D. The CDR3 runs to 14 residues. Trimming removed 5 bases from V and 1 base from J, with 11 bases in between. CDR1 is MNHEY and CDR2 is SVGAGI in the germline V gene. The CDR3 protein is CASSKPRQNTEAFF. CDR3 DNA: TGTGCCAGCAGTAAACCGCGACAGAACACTGAAGCTTTCTTT.

The CDR3 sequence: CASSSEGAGGRSTQYF. DNA for the CDR3: TGTGCCAGCAGCTCCGAGGGAGCGGGAGGGCGGTCGACCCAGTACTTC. The genes are TRBV7-2 and TRBJ2-5; 10 bases are a match to TRBD2. Unmatched junction bases numbered 12, after V lost 4 bases and J lost 7 bases. CDR3 length equals 16 residues. The germline V gene has CDR1 SGHTA and CDR2 FQGNSA.

J is TRBJ2-5 and V is TRBV2; TRBD1 matches 9 bases. The CDR3 is made up of 13 amino acids. The germline V gene encodes CDR1 SNHLY and CDR2 FYNNEI. The ends lost 10 bases at V and 5 bases at J; junction bases unmatched: 8. The CDR3 sequence is CATHRGPGETQYF. CDR3 sequence (DNA): TGTGCCACGCACAGGGGGCCGGGGGAGACCCAGTACTTC.

As regards this clone: At one of its ends the junction is not consistent with the germline gene, which may arise from a read error. The chain has TRBV7-3 and TRBJ1-2; TRBD1 aligns across 7 bases. The CDR3 is 16 residues long. Germline V lookup: CDR1 SGHTA, CDR2 FQGTGA. CDR3 residues: CASSSQGPPTGEGYNF. The CDR3 DNA reads TGTGCCAGCAGCTCCCAGGGGCCCCCCACAGGGGAAGGCTACAACTTC.

The CDR3 loop reads CASSDRAGEGNEQFF. DNA of the CDR3: TGTGCCAGCAGTGATAGGGCAGGGGAGGGCAATGAGCAGTTCTTC. The chain couples TRBV6-4 to TRBJ2-1; tentative D call: TRBD2 (7 bases). V dropped 3 bases and J dropped 6 bases, with 15 bases sitting between them. Germline V gene sequence: CDR1 MRHNA, CDR2 SNTAGT. The CDR3 has 15 amino acids.

This chain joins TRBV2 and TRBJ1-3; D not resolved. The CDR3 spans 11 residues. Between the trimmed V and J ends, which lost 11 bases and 4 bases, there was a span of 9 bases. Germline CDR1 SNHLY, CDR2 FYNNEI. The CDR3 DNA is TGTGCCCCGGAGGAGGGAAACACCATATATTTT. Protein sequence: CAPEEGNTIYF.

CDR3 in DNA: TGTGCCAGCAGCTTGGCCGACAGGGCCTACGAGCAGTACTTC. It encodes CASSLADRAYEQYF. The J gene is TRBJ2-7, the V gene TRBV7-6; 7 bases map to TRBD1. The CDR3 has 14 residues. Losses at the gene ends were 3 bases for V and 2 bases for J; bases not matched to a gene: 4. From germline, CDR1 is SGHVS and CDR2 FNYEAQ.

The V gene is TRBV7-9, the J gene TRBJ2-1; TRBD2 aligns across 13 bases. Trimming cost V 1 base and J 6 bases; bases outside gene matches: 6. The CDR3 runs to 17 residues. Germline lookup yields CDR1 SEHNR and CDR2 FQNEAQ (reference sequence). CDR3 residues: CASSLEGLAGSLNEQFF. The DNA of the CDR3 is TGTGCCAGCAGCTTAGAGGGACTAGCGGGGAGCCTCAATGAGCAGTTCTTC. The full variable domain, its missing parts supplied by reference TRBV7-9 and TRBJ2-1, is DTGVSQNPRHKITKRGQNVTFRCDPISEHNRLYWYRQTLGQGPEFLTYFQNEAQLEKSRLLSDRFSAERPKGSFSTLEIQRTEQGDSAMYLCASSLEGLAGSLNEQFFGPGTRLTVL.

The chain links TRBV29-1 to TRBJ2-7, with a possible D match to TRBD1 (6 bases). Germline CDR1 SQVTM, CDR2 ANQGSEA. The CDR3 spans 14 residues. Trimming cost V 7 bases and J 0 bases, with 16 bases left between them. The CDR3 is CSAQKDSASYEQYF. CDR3 nucleotide sequence: TGCAGCGCCCAAAAGGACAGCGCCTCCTACGAGCAGTACTTC.